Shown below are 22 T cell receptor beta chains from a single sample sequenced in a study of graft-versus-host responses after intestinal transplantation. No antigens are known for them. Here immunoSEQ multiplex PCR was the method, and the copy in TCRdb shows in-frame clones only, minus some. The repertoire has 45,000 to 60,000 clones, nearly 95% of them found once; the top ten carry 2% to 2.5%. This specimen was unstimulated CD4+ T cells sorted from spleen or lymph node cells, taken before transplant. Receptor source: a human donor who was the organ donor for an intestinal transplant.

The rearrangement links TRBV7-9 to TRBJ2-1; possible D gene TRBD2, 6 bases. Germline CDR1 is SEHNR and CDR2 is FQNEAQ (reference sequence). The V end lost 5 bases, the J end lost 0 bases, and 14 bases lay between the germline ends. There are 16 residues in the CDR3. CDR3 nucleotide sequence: TGTGCCAGCAGCCTCCCCGGGACTGGCTCCTACAATGAGCAGTTCTTC. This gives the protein CASSLPGTGSYNEQFF.

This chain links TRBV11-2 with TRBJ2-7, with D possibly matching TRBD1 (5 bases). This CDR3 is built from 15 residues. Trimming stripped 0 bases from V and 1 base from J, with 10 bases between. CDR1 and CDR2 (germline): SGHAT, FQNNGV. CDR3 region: CASSLDPAGSYEQYF. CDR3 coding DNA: TGTGCCAGCAGCTTAGATCCGGCAGGGTCCTACGAGCAGTACTTC.

The CDR3 sequence: CASSDRRTQYF. The CDR3 bases are TGTGCCAGCAGTGATCGGCGGACCCAGTACTTC. The rearrangement uses TRBV6-1 and TRBJ2-5; no firm D call. The germline CDR1 and CDR2 sequences are MNHNS and SASEGT. The CDR3 sequence is 11 residues long. V lost 3 bases, J lost 7 bases, and 6 bases lay in between.

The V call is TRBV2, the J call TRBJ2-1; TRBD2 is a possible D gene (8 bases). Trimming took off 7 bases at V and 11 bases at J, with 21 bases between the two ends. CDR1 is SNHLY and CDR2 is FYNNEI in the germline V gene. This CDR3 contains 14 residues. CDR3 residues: CASKVQRETGKQFF. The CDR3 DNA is TGTGCCAGCAAGGTTCAGCGGGAGACAGGGAAGCAGTTCTTC.

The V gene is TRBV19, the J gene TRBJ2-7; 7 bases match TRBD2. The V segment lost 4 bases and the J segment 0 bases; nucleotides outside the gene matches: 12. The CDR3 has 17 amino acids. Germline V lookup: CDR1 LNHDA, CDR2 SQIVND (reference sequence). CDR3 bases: TGTGCCAGTAGTACCCACCGGTCCGCTAGCGGCTCCTACGAGCAGTACTTC. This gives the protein CASSTHRSASGSYEQYF.

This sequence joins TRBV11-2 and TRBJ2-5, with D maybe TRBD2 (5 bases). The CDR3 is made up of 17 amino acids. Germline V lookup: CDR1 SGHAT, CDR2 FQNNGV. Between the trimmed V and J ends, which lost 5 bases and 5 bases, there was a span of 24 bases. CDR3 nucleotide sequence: TGTGCCAGCAGCACCGACGGACGGATGTTTAGGAGGGAGACCCAGTACTTC. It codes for CASSTDGRMFRRETQYF. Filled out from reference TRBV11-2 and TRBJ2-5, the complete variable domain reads EAGVAQSPRYKIIEKRQSVAFWCNPISGHATLYWYQQILGQGPKLLIQFQNNGVVDDSQLPKDRFSAERLKGVDSTLKIQPAKLEDSAVYLCASSTDGRMFRRETQYFGPGTRLLVL.

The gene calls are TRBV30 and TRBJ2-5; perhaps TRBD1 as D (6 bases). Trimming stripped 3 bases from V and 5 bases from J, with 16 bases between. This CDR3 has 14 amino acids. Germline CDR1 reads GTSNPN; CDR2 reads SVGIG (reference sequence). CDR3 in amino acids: CAWRETGLGETQYF. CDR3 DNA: TGTGCCTGGAGGGAAACAGGGTTGGGGGAGACCCAGTACTTC.

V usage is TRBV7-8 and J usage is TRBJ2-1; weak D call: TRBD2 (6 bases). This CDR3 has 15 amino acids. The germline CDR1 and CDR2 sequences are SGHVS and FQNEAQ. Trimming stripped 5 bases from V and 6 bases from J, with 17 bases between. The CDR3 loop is CASSATRSEFNEQFF. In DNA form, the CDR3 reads TGTGCCAGCAGCGCGACTAGGTCCGAATTCAATGAGCAGTTCTTC.

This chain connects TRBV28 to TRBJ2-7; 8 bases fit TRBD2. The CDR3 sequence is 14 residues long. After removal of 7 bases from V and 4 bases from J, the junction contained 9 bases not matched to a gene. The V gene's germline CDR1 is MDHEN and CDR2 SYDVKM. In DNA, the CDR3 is TGTGCCAGCATTGGCGGGGGGCAGGGTTACGAGCAGTACTTC. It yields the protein CASIGGGQGYEQYF. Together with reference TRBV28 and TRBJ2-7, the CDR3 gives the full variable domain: DVKVTQSSRYLVKRTGEKVFLECVQDMDHENMFWYRQDPGLGLRLIYFSYDVKMKEKGDIPEGYSVSREKKERFSLILESASTNQTSMYLCASIGGGQGYEQYFGPGTRLTVT.

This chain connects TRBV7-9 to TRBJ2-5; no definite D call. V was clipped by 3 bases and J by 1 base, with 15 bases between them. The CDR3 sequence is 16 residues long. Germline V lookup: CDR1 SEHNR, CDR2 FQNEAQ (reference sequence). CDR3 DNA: TGTGCCAGCAGCTTGTTTCGTCCTAGTCGCCAAGAGACCCAGTACTTC. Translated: CASSLFRPSRQETQYF.

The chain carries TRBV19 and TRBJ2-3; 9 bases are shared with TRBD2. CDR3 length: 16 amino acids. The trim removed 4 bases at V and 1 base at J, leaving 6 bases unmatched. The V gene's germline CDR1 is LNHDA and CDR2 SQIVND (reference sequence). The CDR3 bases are TGTGCCAGTAGTAAAATTAGCGGGAGAGGCACAGATACGCAGTATTTT. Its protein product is CASSKISGRGTDTQYF.

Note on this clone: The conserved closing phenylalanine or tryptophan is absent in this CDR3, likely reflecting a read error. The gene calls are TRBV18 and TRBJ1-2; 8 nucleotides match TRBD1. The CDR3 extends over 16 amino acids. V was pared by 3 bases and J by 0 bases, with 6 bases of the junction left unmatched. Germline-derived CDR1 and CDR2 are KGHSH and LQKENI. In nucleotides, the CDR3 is TGTGCCAGCTCACCCAGCCGGACAGGGACTAACTATGGCTACACCCTC. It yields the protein CASSPSRTGTNYGYTL.

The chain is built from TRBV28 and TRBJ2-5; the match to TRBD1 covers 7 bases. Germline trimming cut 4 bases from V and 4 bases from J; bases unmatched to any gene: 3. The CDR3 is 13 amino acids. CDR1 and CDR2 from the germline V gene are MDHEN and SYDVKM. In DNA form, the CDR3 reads TGTGCCAGCAGTTCTGACAGGGCAGAGACCCAGTACTTC. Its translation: CASSSDRAETQYF.

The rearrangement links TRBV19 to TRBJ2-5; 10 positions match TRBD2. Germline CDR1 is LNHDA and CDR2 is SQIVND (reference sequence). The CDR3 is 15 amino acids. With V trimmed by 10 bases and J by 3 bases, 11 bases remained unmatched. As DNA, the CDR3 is TGTGCCACTCAATCCGGTCTAGCGGGAGAAGAGACCCAGTACTTC. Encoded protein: CATQSGLAGEETQYF. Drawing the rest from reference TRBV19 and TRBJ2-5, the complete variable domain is DGGITQSPKYLFRKEGQNVTLSCEQNLNHDAMYWYRQDPGQGLRLIYYSQIVNDFQKGDIAEGYSVSREKKESFPLTVTSAQKNPTAFYLCATQSGLAGEETQYFGPGTRLLVL.

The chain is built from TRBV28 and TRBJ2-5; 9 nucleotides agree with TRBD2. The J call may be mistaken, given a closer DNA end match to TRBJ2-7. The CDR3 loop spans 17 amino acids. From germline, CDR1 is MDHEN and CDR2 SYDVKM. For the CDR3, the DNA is TGTGCCAGCAGTTCCCCTTTTTCCTCTAGCGGGATCAACGAGCAGTACTTC. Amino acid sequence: CASSSPFSSSGINEQYF.

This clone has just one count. Here the CDR3 reads CAISDEWNTEAFF. CDR3 bases: TGTGCCATCAGTGACGAGTGGAACACTGAAGCTTTCTTT. The genes are TRBV10-3 and TRBJ1-1; no clear D. Trimming removed 3 bases from V and 1 base from J, with 6 bases in between. CDR1 is ENHRY, CDR2 SYGVKD, per germline. The CDR3 length is 13 residues.

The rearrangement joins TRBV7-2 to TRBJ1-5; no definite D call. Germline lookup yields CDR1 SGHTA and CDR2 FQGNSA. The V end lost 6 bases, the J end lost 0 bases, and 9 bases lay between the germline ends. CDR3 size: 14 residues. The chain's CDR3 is CASSPIYSNQPQHF. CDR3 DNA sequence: TGTGCCAGCAGTCCCATCTATAGCAATCAGCCCCAGCATTTT.

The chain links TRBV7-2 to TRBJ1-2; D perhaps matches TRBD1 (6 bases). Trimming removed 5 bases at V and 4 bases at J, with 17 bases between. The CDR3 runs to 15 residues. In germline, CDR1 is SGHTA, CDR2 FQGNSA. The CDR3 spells CASSPGQPGIYGYTF. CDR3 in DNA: TGTGCCAGCAGCCCCGGACAGCCCGGGATCTATGGCTACACCTTC.

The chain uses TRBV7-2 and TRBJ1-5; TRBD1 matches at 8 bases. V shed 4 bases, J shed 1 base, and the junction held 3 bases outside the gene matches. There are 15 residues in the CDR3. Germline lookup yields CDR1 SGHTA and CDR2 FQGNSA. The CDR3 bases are TGTGCCAGCAGCTGGACAGGGAACAGCAATCAGCCCCAGCATTTT. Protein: CASSWTGNSNQPQHF.

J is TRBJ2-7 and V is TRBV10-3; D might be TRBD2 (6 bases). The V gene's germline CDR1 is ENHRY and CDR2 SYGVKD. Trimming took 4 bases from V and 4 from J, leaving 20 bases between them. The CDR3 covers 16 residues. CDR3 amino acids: CAISGIGGTELYEQYF. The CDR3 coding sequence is TGTGCCATCAGTGGGATTGGAGGGACCGAACTTTACGAGCAGTACTTC.

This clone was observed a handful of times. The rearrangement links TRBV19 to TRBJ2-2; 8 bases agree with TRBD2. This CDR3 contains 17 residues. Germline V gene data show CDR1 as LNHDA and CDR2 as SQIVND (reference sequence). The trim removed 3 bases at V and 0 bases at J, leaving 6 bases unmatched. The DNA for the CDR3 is TGTGCCAGTAGTATCGATCTAGCGGGTGCGAACACCGGGGAGCTGTTTTTT. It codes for CASSIDLAGANTGELFF.

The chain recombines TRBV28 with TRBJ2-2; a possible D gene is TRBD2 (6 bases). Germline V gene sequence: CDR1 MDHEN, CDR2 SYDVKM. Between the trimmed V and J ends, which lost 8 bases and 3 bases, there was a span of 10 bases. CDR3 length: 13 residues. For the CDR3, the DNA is TGTGCCAGCGAGACGGGAGACACCGGGGAGCTGTTTTTT. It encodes CASETGDTGELFF.